This TCR beta chain comes out of a study of T cells in Graves' hyperthyroidism and ophthalmopathy. Overall study results and limits: From stable hyperthyroidism, ophthalmopathy was separated by a 13 V-J model. A median around 6 months before onset, the model predicted ophthalmopathy.

Uncontrolled infection, other autoimmune disease, pregnancy or lactation led to exclusion. Clinical symptoms, serum thyroxine, TRAb, thyroid ultrasound and orbital computed tomography informed diagnoses. It was RNA transcripts that yielded the amplified TCR beta CDR3 regions. When the TCR CDR3 underwent first-round RT-PCR, the HTBI primer set was used. TCRdb analysed the multiplex PCR reads with MiXCR anew, one entry per CDR3 protein. The table has 540,000 or so distinct CDR3 sequences, around 46% seen once; the top ten hold 15% to 20%. Germline CDR1 and CDR2: SEHNR and FQNEAQ (reference sequence). The CDR3 runs to 13 residues. V was clipped by 1 base and J by 6 bases, with 10 bases between them. This clonotype was seen at least ten times. Its antigen remains unknown.

V usage is TRBV7-9 and J usage is TRBJ2-7; TRBD2 is a possible D gene (5 bases). This clonotype originated in an adult woman with Graves' disease, either hyperthyroidism or ophthalmopathy (not recorded which). Material for sequencing was peripheral blood or thyroid tissue (not recorded which). CDR3 region: CASSLGPGSEQYF. The DNA for the CDR3 is TGTGCCAGCAGCTTAGGCCCGGGATCCGAGCAGTACTTC.